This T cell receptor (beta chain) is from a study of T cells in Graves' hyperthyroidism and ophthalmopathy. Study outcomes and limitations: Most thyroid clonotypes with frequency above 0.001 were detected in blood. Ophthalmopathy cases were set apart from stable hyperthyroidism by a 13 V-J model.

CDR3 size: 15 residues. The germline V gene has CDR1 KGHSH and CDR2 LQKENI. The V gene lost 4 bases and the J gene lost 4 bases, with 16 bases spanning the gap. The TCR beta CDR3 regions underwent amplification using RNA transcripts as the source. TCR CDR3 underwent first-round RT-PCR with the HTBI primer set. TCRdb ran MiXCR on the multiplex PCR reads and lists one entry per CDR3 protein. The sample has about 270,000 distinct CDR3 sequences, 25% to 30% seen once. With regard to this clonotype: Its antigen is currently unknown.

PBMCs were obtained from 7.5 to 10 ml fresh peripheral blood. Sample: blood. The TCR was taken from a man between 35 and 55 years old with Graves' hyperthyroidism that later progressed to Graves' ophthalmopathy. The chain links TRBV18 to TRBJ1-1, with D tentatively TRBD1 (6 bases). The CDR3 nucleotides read TGTGCCAGCTCACTTAGGACAGTTAGAATCACTGAAGCTTTCTTT. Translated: CASSLRTVRITEAFF.